Listed below are T cell receptor beta chains from one sample, sequenced in a study of shared clonotypes between healthy human individuals. Sequencing was performed with immunoSEQ multiplex PCR; in TCRdb, only in-frame clones are kept and a portion is missing. Of about 580,000 clones listed, roughly 98% are singletons. Material: naive CD8+ T cells sorted from blood. Every receptor here comes from a man aged 30 to 39 in good health. CDR3s include the opening cysteine and the closing phenylalanine or tryptophan. D genes are given only for firm matches. A row's size may be missing; if present it is once, few, many or a size class.

>TRBD1|TRBJ2-7|NA|TRBV6-4
TGTGCCAGCAAGCCAGGGGGCTACGAGCAGTACTTC
CASKPGGYEQYF
>NA|TRBJ1-5|NA|TRBV2
TGTGCCAGCAGTCGGACGGGAGGGGCAATTGGTCAGCCCCAGCATTTT
CASSRTGGAIGQPQHF
>TRBD2|TRBJ2-1|NA|TRBV7-9
TGTGCCAGCAGACCCGATAGCGATGCGGGACTAGTCGGCAATGAGCAGTTCTTC
CASRPDSDAGLVGNEQFF
>NA|TRBJ2-7|NA|TRBV11-2
TGTGCCAGCAGCTTAGGCACTACCTACGAGCAGTACTTC
CASSLGTTYEQYF
>NA|TRBJ2-3|NA|TRBV2
TGTGCCAGCCCCGGGAAGCCTACCCGAACAGATACGCAGTATTTT
CASPGKPTRTDTQYF
>TRBD1|TRBJ2-2|NA|TRBV18
TGTGCCAGCTCACTCAGTTTCCGGGACAGGGGGTCGGAGCTGTTTTTT
CASSLSFRDRGSELFF
>NA|TRBJ1-1|NA|TRBV6-5
TGTGCCTCTACCGGGGGGGCCAACACTGAAGCTTTCTTT
CASTGGANTEAFF
>NA|TRBJ1-1|once|TRBV5-1
TGCGCCAGCAGTGTTACAGGGACGAACACTGAAGCTTTCTTT
CASSVTGTNTEAFF
>TRBD2|TRBJ2-2|NA|TRBV7-9
TGTGCCAGCAGCTTAAGACTAGCGGGCACCGGGGAGCTGTTTTTT
CASSLRLAGTGELFF
>TRBD1|TRBJ1-2|once|TRBV4-1
TGCGCCAGCAGCACTCCGGGACAGAACTATCAGGGCTACACCTTC
CASSTPGQNYQGYTF
>NA|TRBJ2-7|NA|TRBV4-1
TGCGCCAGCAGCCAAGAGTCCATTTCCTACGAGCAGTACTTC
CASSQESISYEQYF
>NA|TRBJ1-2|once|TRBV4-1
TGCGCCAGCAGCCAAGCGGGCGAGAACTATGGCTACACCTTC
CASSQAGENYGYTF
>NA|TRBJ1-4|NA|TRBV15
TGTGCCACCAGCCCCCTAAGGGAAAAACTGTTTTTT
CATSPLREKLFF
>NA|TRBJ2-3|NA|TRBV20-1
TGCAGTACTTCTGAGCGATATACGCAGTATTTT
CSTSERYTQYF
>NA|TRBJ1-3|NA|TRBV7-9
TGTGCCAGCAGCCCCAGTGGGGGGGGCCCCTCTGGAAACACCATATATTTT
CASSPSGGGPSGNTIYF
>NA|TRBJ1-1|NA|TRBV10-3
TGTGCCATCAGCTGGGACGGATTTATGAACACTGAAGCTTTCTTT
CAISWDGFMNTEAFF
>TRBD2|TRBJ2-1|NA|TRBV5-4
TGTGCCAGCAGCCTTCCGGGACTAGCGGGAGGATCAGGTAATGAGCAGTTCTTC
CASSLPGLAGGSGNEQFF
>NA|TRBJ2-1|NA|TRBV11-2
TGTGCCAGCAGTCCGGACTTAGGCTCCTACAATGAGCAGTTCTTC
CASSPDLGSYNEQFF
>TRBD1|TRBJ2-7|NA|TRBV14
TGTGCCAGCAGCCAAGCACAGGGGGGAGTCTACGAGCAGTACTTC
CASSQAQGGVYEQYF
>TRBD2|TRBJ2-3|NA|TRBV11-2
TGTGCCAGCAGCTCGCCACTAGCGGGAGGCACAGATACGCAGTATTTT
CASSSPLAGGTDTQYF
>NA|TRBJ1-4|NA|TRBV4-1
TGCGCCAGCAGCCAAGGGAGTGAGGGGTGGCATGAAAAACTGTTTTTT
CASSQGSEGWHEKLFF
>NA|TRBJ2-2|NA|TRBV7-9
TGTGCCAGCAGCTTTGCGGACGCGAACACCGGGGAGCTGTTTTTT
CASSFADANTGELFF